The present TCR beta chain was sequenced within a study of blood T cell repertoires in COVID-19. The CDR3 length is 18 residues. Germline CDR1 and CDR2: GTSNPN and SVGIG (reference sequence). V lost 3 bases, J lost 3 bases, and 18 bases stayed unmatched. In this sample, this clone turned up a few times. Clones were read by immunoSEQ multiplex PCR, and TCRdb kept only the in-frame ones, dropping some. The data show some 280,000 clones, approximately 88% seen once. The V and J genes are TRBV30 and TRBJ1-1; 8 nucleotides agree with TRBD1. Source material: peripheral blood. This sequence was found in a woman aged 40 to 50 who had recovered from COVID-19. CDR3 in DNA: TGTGCCTGGAGCACCTTTCAGGGGGCGGTGGGTCGGGACACTGAAGCTTTCTTT. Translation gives CAWSTFQGAVGRDTEAFF.